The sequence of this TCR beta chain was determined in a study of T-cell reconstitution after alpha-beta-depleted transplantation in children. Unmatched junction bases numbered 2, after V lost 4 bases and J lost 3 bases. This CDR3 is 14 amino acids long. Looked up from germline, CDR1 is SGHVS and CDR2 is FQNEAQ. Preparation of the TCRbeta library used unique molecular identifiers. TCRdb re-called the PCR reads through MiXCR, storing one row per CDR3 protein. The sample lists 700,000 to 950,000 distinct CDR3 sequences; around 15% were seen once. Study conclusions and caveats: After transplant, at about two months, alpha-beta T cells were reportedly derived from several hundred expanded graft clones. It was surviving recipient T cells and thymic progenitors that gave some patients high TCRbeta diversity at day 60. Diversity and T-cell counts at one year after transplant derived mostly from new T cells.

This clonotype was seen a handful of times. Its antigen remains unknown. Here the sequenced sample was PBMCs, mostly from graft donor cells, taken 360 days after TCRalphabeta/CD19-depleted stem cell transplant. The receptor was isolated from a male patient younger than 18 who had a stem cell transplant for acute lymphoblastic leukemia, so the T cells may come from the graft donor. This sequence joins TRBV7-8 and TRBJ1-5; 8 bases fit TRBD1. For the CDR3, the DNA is TGTGCCAGCAGCTGGGGACAGGTCAATCAGCCCCAGCATTTT. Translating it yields CASSWGQVNQPQHF.